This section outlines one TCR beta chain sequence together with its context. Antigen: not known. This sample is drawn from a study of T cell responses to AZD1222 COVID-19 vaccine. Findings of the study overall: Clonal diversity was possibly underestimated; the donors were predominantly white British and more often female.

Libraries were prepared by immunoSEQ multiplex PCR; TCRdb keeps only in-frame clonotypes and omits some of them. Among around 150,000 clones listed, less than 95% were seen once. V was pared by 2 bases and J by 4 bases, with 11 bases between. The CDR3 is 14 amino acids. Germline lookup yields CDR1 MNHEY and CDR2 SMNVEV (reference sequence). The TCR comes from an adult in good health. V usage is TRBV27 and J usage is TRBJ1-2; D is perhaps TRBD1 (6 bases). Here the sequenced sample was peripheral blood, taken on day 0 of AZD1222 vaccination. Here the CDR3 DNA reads TGTGCCAGCAGTTTAAGAGGGGGGCTCTATGGCTACACCTTC. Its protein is CASSLRGGLYGYTF.